The TCR beta chain under discussion was sequenced for a study of blood T cell repertoires in COVID-19. Looking at the study overall: COVID-19 samples, acute and convalescent, were from the United States, Italy and Spain. Sources were T cells, B-cell-depleted T cells, or PBMCs; the material itself was cDNA or gDNA.

The V end was cut by 0 bases, the J end by 6 bases, with 14 bases between. From germline, CDR1 is LGHDT and CDR2 YNNKEL (reference sequence). This CDR3 region has 15 residues. The data were produced by immunoSEQ multiplex PCR, yet TCRdb's version contains in-frame clones alone and is incomplete. The sample shows about 130,000 clones, roughly 79% of them seen only once. Specimen: peripheral blood. The TCR sequence derives from a man at least 80 years old with acute or convalescent COVID-19. The chain links TRBV3-1 (or the pseudogene TRBV3-2) to TRBJ1-1; tentative D call: TRBD1 (6 bases). CDR3 sequence: CASSQDFREGAEAFF. The CDR3 bases are TGTGCCAGCAGCCAAGATTTCCGGGAGGGGGCTGAAGCTTTCTTT.